This TCR beta chain was observed in a study of molecular identifiers for immune sequencing clone quantification. Broader study findings: Clones with over 20 RNA copies captured over 97% of effector molecules but under 1% of naive ones. In a background of around 1 million naive cells, spiked Jurkat TCR RNA from one cell was reportedly detectable.

In this sample, this clonotype turned up many times. The target antigen is unknown. Libraries for naive CD8 T cells, which were made from approximately 20,000 to 1,000,000 sorted cells, drew on 10%, 30% or 50% of the RNA. A CD8+CD4-CCR7+CD45RA+ gate was used to sort naive CD8 T cells. V lost 5 bases to trimming and J lost 3 bases; unmatched junction nucleotides: 19. This CDR3 is 19 amino acids long. A single record per CDR3 protein comes from TCRdb applying MiXCR to the PCR reads. The data hold just under 650,000 distinct CDR3 sequences, with 15% to 20% observed a single time. The genes are TRBV12-3 or TRBV12-4 and TRBJ1-5; 7 bases are a match to TRBD1. Specimen: naive CD8+ T cells from blood, with Jurkat cell RNA spiked in. Specified subset: FACS-sorted CD8+CD4-CCR7+CD45RA+ naive T cells. The source of this sequence is a human donor in good health. Some libraries in this study had Jurkat cell RNA spiked in. In DNA form, the CDR3 reads TGTGCCAGCAGTCATCCGGCTGACAGGGTGGACATAATCAATCAGCCCCAGCATTTT. Translation: CASSHPADRVDIINQPQHF.